These 9 T cell receptor delta chains originate from one sample sequenced in a study of gamma-delta chains in newborns, infants, children. TCRdb processed the reads again with the CATT caller. The sample has approximately 7,000 delta-chain clones; around 2.2% are singletons. Sequenced input: blood. These receptor sequences come from a child who was a newborn, infant or young child, either healthy, febrile or measles-vaccinated (not recorded which).

This clone was counted only a few times. TCRdb pairs this DNA with a much larger clone's protein that differs at residue 14, likely a read error; the protein shown was translated from the DNA. This sequence joins TRDV2 and TRDJ3, with 13 bases that match TRDD3. The CDR3 spans 20 residues. Looked up from germline, CDR1 is GEAIGNYY and CDR2 is EKD. The CDR3 DNA reads as TGTGCCTGTGACCCGCTACTGGGGGATACGATTACCTGGAACACCCGACAGATGTTTTTC. Translation gives CACDPLLGDTITWNTRQMFF.

This clone was found a few times. The TCRdb protein comes from a much larger clone and disagrees with this DNA's translation at residue 9, likely due to a read error; the protein given here is derived from the DNA. This sample includes further DNA sequences coding for the same CDR3. The chain carries TRDV2 and TRDJ2; 10 nucleotides match TRDD3. The CDR3 runs to 14 residues. V lost 3 bases, J lost 6 bases, and 3 bases stayed unmatched. Germline CDR1 GEAIGNYY, CDR2 EKD. The CDR3 loop reads CACDLLGDAAQLFF. The CDR3 region has the DNA TGTGCCTGTGACTTACTGGGGGATGCAGCACAACTCTTCTTT.

This clone was observed a few times. TCRdb has a much larger clone's protein, which differs at residue 11 from the translation of this DNA, likely because of a read error; what is shown is the protein translated from the DNA. V and J are TRDV2 and TRDJ3; possibly TRDD3 for D (6 bases). This CDR3 contains 18 residues. CDR1 is GEAIGNYY, CDR2 EKD, per germline. This CDR3 is CACDTLGPSSLDTRQMFF. CDR3 in DNA: TGTGCCTGTGACACTCTGGGGCCAAGCTCCTTGGACACCCGACAGATGTTTTTC.

This clone was detected only a few times. TCRdb's listed protein matches a much larger clone and diverges from this DNA's translation at residue 3, likely through a read error; the protein shown comes from the DNA. V usage is TRDV2 and J usage is TRDJ3, with TRDD3 matching 8 bases. CDR1 and CDR2 (germline): GEAIGNYY, EKD. This CDR3 is built from 20 residues. The DNA of the CDR3 is TGTGCCCGTGACACCCCCACTGGGGGCCCCAGCTCCTGGGACACCCGACAGATGTTTTTC. It is translated as CARDTPTGGPSSWDTRQMFF.

Points on this clone: This DNA translates differently at residue 8 from the TCRdb protein, which is that of a much larger clone; a read error is likely, and the protein shown is the DNA's own translation. The rearrangement links TRDV2 to TRDJ3; TRDD3 matches 8 bases. Germline trimming cut 3 bases from V and 0 bases from J; bases unmatched to any gene: 6. This CDR3 is built from 18 residues. The germline CDR1 and CDR2 sequences are GEAIGNYY and EKD. CDR3 loop: CACDAGGLRSWDTRQMFF. The DNA for the CDR3 is TGTGCCTGTGACGCTGGGGGACTTCGCTCCTGGGACACCCGACAGATGTTTTTC.

The chain employs TRDV2 and TRDJ2; 10 bases map to TRDD3. From germline, CDR1 is GEAIGNYY and CDR2 EKD. V shed 3 bases, J shed 0 bases, and the junction held 6 bases outside the gene matches. CDR3 length equals 17 residues. The CDR3, as DNA: TGTGCCTGTGACGTACTGGGGGATCCCGCTTTGACAGCACAACTCTTCTTT. As protein: CACDVLGDPALTAQLFF.

This clone was seen a handful of times. The protein in TCRdb stems from a much larger clone and differs at residue 15 from this DNA's translation, likely a read error; here the protein is translated from the DNA. The V gene is TRDV2, the J gene TRDJ3, with 11 bases that match TRDD3. The CDR3 is made up of 18 amino acids. Germline CDR1 and CDR2: GEAIGNYY and EKD. CDR3 loop: CACDVLGDSSWDTRLMFF. CDR3 bases: TGTGCCTGTGACGTACTGGGGGATAGCTCCTGGGACACCCGACTGATGTTTTTC.

This clone was seen more than once but under ten times. The translation of this DNA and the TCRdb protein of a much larger clone differ at residue 5, probably owing to a read error; the protein shown here is translated from the DNA. The chain couples TRDV2 to TRDJ1, with 7 bases lining up with TRDD3. The V gene's germline CDR1 is GEAIGNYY and CDR2 EKD. Trimming cost V 3 bases and J 1 base; bases outside gene matches: 4. This CDR3 comprises 14 residues. CDR3 sequence reads: CACDAGDPTDKLIF. As DNA, the CDR3 is TGTGCCTGTGACGCGGGGGATCCCACCGATAAACTCATCTTT.

This clone showed up just a few times. This likely came from a read error, as a far larger clone is one base away. The sample has other DNA sequences that encode this CDR3 too. The V gene is TRDV2, the J gene TRDJ2; 8 nucleotides align to TRDD3. Germline V gene data show CDR1 as GEAIGNYY and CDR2 as EKD. The V and J ends lost 3 bases and 0 bases, in that order; junction bases with no gene match: 11. The CDR3 length is 18 residues. The CDR3 here is CACDAVLGATSLTAQLFF. In DNA form, the CDR3 reads TGTGCCTGTGACGCCGTACTGGGGGCTACGTCTTTGACAGCACAACTCTTCTTT.